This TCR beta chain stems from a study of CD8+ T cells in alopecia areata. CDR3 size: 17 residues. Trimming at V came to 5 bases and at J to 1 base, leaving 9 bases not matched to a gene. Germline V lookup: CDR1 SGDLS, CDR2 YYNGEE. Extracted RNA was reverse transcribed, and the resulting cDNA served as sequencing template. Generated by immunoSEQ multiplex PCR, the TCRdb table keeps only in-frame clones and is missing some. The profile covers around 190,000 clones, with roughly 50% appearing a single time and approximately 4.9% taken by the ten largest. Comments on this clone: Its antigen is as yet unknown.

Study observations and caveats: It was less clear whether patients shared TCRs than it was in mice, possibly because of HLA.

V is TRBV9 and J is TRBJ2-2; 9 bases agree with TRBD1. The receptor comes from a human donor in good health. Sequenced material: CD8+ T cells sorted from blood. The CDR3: CASSRTGDGVNTGELFF. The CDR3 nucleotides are TGTGCCAGCAGTCGGACAGGGGACGGGGTGAACACCGGGGAGCTGTTTTTT.